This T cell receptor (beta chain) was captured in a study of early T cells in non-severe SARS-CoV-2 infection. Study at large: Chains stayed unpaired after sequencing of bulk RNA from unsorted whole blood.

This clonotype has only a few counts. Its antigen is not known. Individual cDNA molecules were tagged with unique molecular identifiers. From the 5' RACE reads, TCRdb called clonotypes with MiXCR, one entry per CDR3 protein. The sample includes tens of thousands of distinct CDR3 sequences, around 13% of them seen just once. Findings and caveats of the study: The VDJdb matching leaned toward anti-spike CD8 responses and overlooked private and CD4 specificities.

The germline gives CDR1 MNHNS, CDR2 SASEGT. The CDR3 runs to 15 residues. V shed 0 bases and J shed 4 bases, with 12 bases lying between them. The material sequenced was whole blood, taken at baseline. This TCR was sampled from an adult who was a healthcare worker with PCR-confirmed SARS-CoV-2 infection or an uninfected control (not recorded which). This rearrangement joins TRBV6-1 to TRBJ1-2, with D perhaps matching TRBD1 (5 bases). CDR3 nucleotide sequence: TGTGCCAGCAGTGAAGCTTCCGGGGGATTCTATGGCTACACCTTC. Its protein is CASSEASGGFYGYTF.